A selection of T cell receptor beta chains follows, all from one sample in a study of shared clonotypes between healthy human individuals. Sequenced by immunoSEQ multiplex PCR; TCRdb stores in-frame clones only, minus some. Of about 2 million clones in the sample, 85% to 95% were seen once. The sample was naive CD4+ T cells sorted from blood. These receptors originate from a man younger than 35 in good health. Each CDR3 is given with its conserved first and last residue. The D gene is left open where the match is weak. Clone size is given for some rows only: seen once, a few or many times, or a class if the clone is expanded.

cdr3_aa	cdr3_nt	v_call	j_call	d_call	clone_size
CSVEDRDTEAFF	TGCAGCGTTGAAGACAGGGACACTGAAGCTTTCTTT	TRBV29-1	TRBJ1-1	.	.
CASNLVRELNEQFF	TGTGCCAGCAACCTAGTGCGGGAGCTCAATGAGCAGTTCTTC	TRBV6-1	TRBJ2-1	TRBD2	.
CASIIEGGGNTEAFF	TGCGCCAGCATAATCGAGGGGGGAGGTAACACTGAAGCTTTCTTT	TRBV10-2	TRBJ1-1	.	.
CASSTGVNTGELFF	TGTGCCAGCAGTACAGGGGTGAACACCGGGGAGCTGTTTTTT	TRBV6-6	TRBJ2-2	TRBD1	.
CASSRDRQEETQYF	TGTGCCAGCAGTCGGGACAGACAAGAAGAGACCCAGTACTTC	TRBV7-9	TRBJ2-5	TRBD1	.
CASSAGTGFAGELFF	TGTGCCAGCAGTGCCGGGACAGGGTTCGCCGGGGAGCTGTTTTTT	TRBV6-5	TRBJ2-2	TRBD1	.
CATSRVLPGGGTQYF	TGTGCCACCAGCAGAGTCCTGCCCGGGGGGGGGACCCAGTACTTC	TRBV15	TRBJ2-5	TRBD2	.
CSVESVANYGYTF	TGCAGCGTTGAATCTGTAGCAAACTATGGCTACACCTTC	TRBV29-1	TRBJ1-2	.	.
CASSFITETQYF	TGTGCCAGCAGCTTCATTACAGAGACCCAGTACTTC	TRBV7-2	TRBJ2-5	.	.
CARSKTGGQETQYF	TGTGCCAGAAGCAAGACAGGGGGCCAAGAGACCCAGTACTTC	TRBV7-5	TRBJ2-5	.	.
CASTSPTGTGYYGYTF	TGTGCCAGCACTTCCCCCACCGGGACAGGGTACTATGGCTACACCTTC	TRBV28	TRBJ1-2	TRBD1	once
CASSSDRDPINEQFF	TGTGCCAGCAGTTCAGACAGGGACCCAATCAATGAGCAGTTCTTC	TRBV28	TRBJ2-1	TRBD1	once
CASSEFGNTIYF	TGTGCCAGTTCAGAATTCGGAAACACCATATATTTT	TRBV2	TRBJ1-3	.	.
CASSWDRGSEKLFF	TGTGCCAGCAGCTGGGACAGGGGGAGTGAAAAACTGTTTTTT	TRBV25-1	TRBJ1-4	TRBD1	.
CAWSGGTAYSPLHF	TGTGCCTGGAGTGGGGGGACTGCCTATTCACCCCTCCACTTT	TRBV30	TRBJ1-6	.	.
CASSGGSSYNSPLHF	TGTGCCAGCAGTGGCGGAAGCTCCTATAATTCACCCCTCCACTTT	TRBV2	TRBJ1-6	.	.
CASRTEVKKNIQYF	TGTGCCAGTCGTACAGAAGTCAAGAAAAACATTCAGTACTTC	TRBV6-1	TRBJ2-4	.	.
CASSLFAEQYF	TGTGCCAGCAGCTTATTTGCCGAGCAGTACTTC	TRBV7-9	TRBJ2-7	.	few
CASSEFGLAGGYTTDTQYF	TGCGCCAGCAGTGAGTTTGGACTAGCGGGGGGGTATACCACAGATACGCAGTATTTT	TRBV10-2	TRBJ2-3	TRBD2	.
CATSRLLDRSVPREQYF	TGTGCCACCAGCAGACTCTTGGACAGGTCCGTACCCCGGGAGCAGTACTTC	TRBV15	TRBJ2-7	TRBD1	.